This paragraph reports one T cell receptor (beta chain). Its antigen is not known. Profiling relied on immunoSEQ multiplex PCR, and the TCRdb table lists in-frame clones only, not all of them. The sample holds over 65,000 clones, roughly 72% seen once. This entry is derived from a study of cytotoxic CD8 clonotypes in ibrutinib-treated CLL. In the study overall: Roughly 25 partial and 2 complete responses; at median roughly 6 years, roughly 15 remitted, around 12 progressed.

Germline lookup yields CDR1 LNHDA and CDR2 SQIVND (reference sequence). The CDR3 extends over 17 amino acids. The V end lost 1 base, the J end lost 0 bases, and 13 bases lay between the germline ends. Study-wide findings and caveats: Sustained-remission and progressing patients had unequal sampling times. Baseline values of clonality outstripped age-matched healthy donors and followed circulating CD8+ T-cell counts.

V and J are TRBV19 and TRBJ1-5, with unresolved D. This sequence was found in a human donor with chronic lymphocytic leukemia. The sample here was PBMCs, taken after 12 months of ibrutinib treatment. CDR3 sequence reads: CASSIGTFDRSNQPQHF. For the CDR3, the DNA is TGTGCCAGTAGTATAGGGACCTTCGATCGTAGCAATCAGCCCCAGCATTTT.